The present entry profiles one T cell receptor beta chain with its context. No antigen is known for it. No qualities accompany the bases; no much larger clone lies one base away. Receptor amplification or capture employed multiplex PCR. Sequencing used an Illumina HiSeq 4000. To build TCR beta libraries, CDR3 regions were amplified by Arm-PCR using iRepertoire HTBI primers. Gel purification was performed on PCR products prior to sequencing. The study's own analysis went as follows. Gene usage analysis of CDR3 amino acid clonotypes relied on the 55 to 80 TRBV and 14 TRBJ segments identified across samples. COPE and FqMerger were used to merge filtered high-quality paired reads into contigs. BLAST was used to align contigs to IMGT TRBV, TRBD and TRBJ reference genes, with CDR3 defined following IMGT. Any clonotype with a frequency above 0.1% was classified as a highly expanded clone. Shannon entropy was used to measure repertoire diversity, and the Gini coefficient was used to measure V-J evenness. Clonotypes shared by more than one individual were considered public. The raw public reads went through TCRdb reprocessing: fastp at Q25, MiXCR clone calling, in-frame beta chains kept. Each record represents a unique CDR3 protein, reported with the most common genes and DNA among its rows. TCRdb, not the authors, supplied the V and J calls. This sample has some 320,000 distinct CDR3 sequences in its table, and 15% to 20% of those were observed once. The ten top clones hold about 38% of the sample.

The entry originates in a study of regulatory T cells in long-lasting Graves disease (dated by TCRdb to the early 2020s). Study-wide context: In the newly diagnosed Graves' disease group, patients had been taking antithyroid drugs for less than 3 months. This study used TCR sequencing and RNA sequencing of peripheral blood to compare persistent Graves' disease patients against newly diagnosed Graves' disease patients. A total of approximately 35 samples underwent TCR sequencing: about 13 from persistent and about 20 from newly diagnosed Graves' disease patients. The study was conducted in China and was registered as a clinical trial.

Broader findings and caveats from the paper: Sequencing and analysis were limited to the TCR beta chain. The small sample size was acknowledged by the authors as a limitation that may reduce accuracy. Patients with persistent disease shared more public clonotypes (fewer than 3,000) than newly diagnosed patients did (nearly 1,000). Preferential use of TRBV28, TRBJ1-2 and TRBJ2-5 was observed in persistent disease, whereas TRBV20-1 and TRBJ2-1 were favored in newly diagnosed disease. Persistent Graves' disease patients showed lower TCR Shannon entropy and fewer highly expanded clones than newly diagnosed patients, suggesting clonal expansion. Peripheral blood alone was examined, since thyroid tissue, which constituted the primary lesion, could not be accessed.

This specimen's time point label, per the study, means: newly diagnosed GD, antithyroid drugs for less than 3 months. For both TCR sequencing and RNA sequencing, RNA was extracted from PBMCs using TRIzol. The diagnosis of Graves' disease was made according to American Thyroid Association guidelines. Patients for the study were recruited at an endocrinology department in Xi'an, China. Each patient gave 8.5 to 9.5 milliliters of peripheral blood, collected in an EDTA anticoagulant tube. Ficoll Paque Plus density gradient separation was used to isolate PBMCs, and no additional T cell sorting was done. An Agilent 2100 Bioanalyzer and agarose gel were used to check RNA quality, and a NanoDrop 2000 was used to measure RNA concentration. The CDR3 has 14 amino acids, counting the end cysteine and phenylalanine. The retained sequence is limited to the CDR3, 42 bases, with the frame set at the first base. From the germline V gene, CDR1 is SGHAT and CDR2 is FQNNGV. Between the V and J ends, shortened by 7 bases and 1 base respectively, the junction contains 13 bases.

Sample: peripheral blood mononuclear cells (PBMCs), taken at new diagnosis, from a patient treated with antithyroid drugs. The clonotype was recovered from a female donor with Graves disease. The chain was built from TRBV11-2 and TRBJ1-2, with the D gene not confidently named. The DNA sequence is TGTGCCAGCACGGTCGACCGCATTAACTATGGCTACACCTTC. Translation gives CASTVDRINYGYTF.